The T cell receptor beta chain described here comes from a study of T cell repertoires in cytomegalovirus infection. On the study more broadly: Peptides in the study included HLA-C-restricted and HLA-B-restricted CMV epitopes. It can be stated that public TCR beta signatures indicated CMV infection as well as a matching HLA type. Study-level findings and limits: CMV-specific HLA-C-restricted TCR beta clonotypes dominated the ex vivo response. The cumulative frequency of public TCR beta families identified carriers of CMV plus the relevant HLA.

In the case of this clonotype: Antigen specificity is unknown.

The CDR3 runs to 13 residues. The V and J ends lost 4 bases and 12 bases respectively, with 18 bases between them. Germline V lookup: CDR1 LNHDA, CDR2 SQIVND (reference sequence). TCRdb reanalysed the reads using MiXCR and keeps one entry per CDR3 protein. The sample lists about 350,000 distinct CDR3 sequences, about 32% seen once, with less than 15% in the top ten. The TCR was taken from a human donor in good health (CMV status not recorded). Some clones in this sample may be carry-over from other donors' samples. Sequences were derived from cultured PBMCs, sampled from culture after CMV antigen stimulation. This chain uses TRBV19 with TRBJ1-1; D call uncertain. CDR3 DNA: TGTGCCAGTAGTAATCGGCAGTCTAGAGTGACTTTCTTT. Translating it yields CASSNRQSRVTFF.